The 19 T cell receptor beta chains given below trace back to one sample, sequenced in a study of T cell clonality in common variable immunodeficiency. Clones were sequenced by immunoSEQ multiplex PCR, and TCRdb holds only the in-frame ones, with some missing. The profile covers about 44,000 clones, none occurring a single time. Input material: peripheral blood mononuclear cells. These receptors originate from a person aged 18-70 years in good health.

At least ten counts were recorded for this clone. The CDR3 extends 3 residues past the end of the read, so its final part is completed from the germline J gene. The chain recombines TRBV4-2 with TRBJ2-1; D is unresolved. This CDR3 comprises 16 residues. Trimming shortened V by 4 bases and J by 0 bases, and 13 bases separated the two germline ends. Germline CDR1 reads LGHNA; CDR2 reads YNFKEQ. The CDR3 sequence is CASSPFGRGSYNEQFF. CDR3 DNA (partial): TGTGCCAGCAGCCCCTTCGGTCGCGGCTCCTACAATGAG.

This clone was observed at least ten times. CDR3 sequence: CASSDGQGIGYTF. The sequenced CDR3 bases are TGTGCCAGCAGTGATGGCCAGGGGATTGGC. This chain connects TRBV6-1 to TRBJ1-2; TRBD1 is a possible D gene (6 bases). The CDR3 is cut off 3 residues early in the read; its end comes from the germline J gene. V was pared by 3 bases and J by 7 bases, with 12 bases between. CDR1 and CDR2 from the germline V gene are MNHNS and SASEGT. The CDR3 runs 13 residues.

This clone was observed at least ten times. The read ends 3 residues before the CDR3 terminus; that terminus is restored from the germline J gene. The chain combines TRBV30 with TRBJ2-1; 10 positions agree with TRBD2. J lost 8 bases, V lost 4 bases, and 26 bases had no gene match. This CDR3 comprises 20 residues. Germline V gives CDR1 GTSNPN, CDR2 SVGIG (reference sequence). The part of the CDR3 DNA that was read is TGTGCCTGGATGGGTCGAACTGCGAGCGGGAGGGCCCTCGGTTTATATGAG. Protein: CAWMGRTASGRALGLYE. The complete CDR3 sequence is CAWMGRTASGRALGLYEQFF.

This clone was seen many times. The CDR3 end is not reached by the read, which stops 3 residues before it; the germline J gene fills it in. The chain joins TRBV5-6 to TRBJ1-1, with unresolved D. This CDR3 spans 14 amino acids. Trimming left V 0 bases short and J 1 base short, with 7 bases between. CDR1 SGHDT and CDR2 YYEEEE come from the germline V gene. The CDR3 DNA, read in part, is TGTGCCAGCAGCTTGGGGGCCTGGAACACTGAA. This sequence encodes CASSLGAWNTE. The full-length CDR3 reads as CASSLGAWNTEAFF.

Ten or more counts support this clone. Sequencing ends 3 residues short of the CDR3 end; the germline J gene provides the rest. The chain joins TRBV7-6 to TRBJ2-2; D is unclear. V lost 0 bases and J lost 5, with 7 bases in between. This CDR3 is 14 amino acids long. Germline assignment: CDR1 SGHVS and CDR2 FNYEAQ. The sequenced part of the CDR3 DNA is TGTGCCAGCAGCTTAGCAGCTTCAACCGGGGAG. Its protein product is CASSLAASTGE. In full, the CDR3 reads CASSLAASTGELFF.

This clone was recorded at least ten times. The read gets to within 3 residues of the CDR3 end, and the germline J gene fills in the rest. The chain couples TRBV29-1 to TRBJ2-3, with 11 positions matching TRBD1. This CDR3 region has 14 residues. Germline V gene sequence: CDR1 SQVTM, CDR2 ANQGSEA. J was trimmed by 4 bases and V by 6 bases; bases with no gene match: 6. CDR3 DNA, as far as it was read: TGCAGCGTGGGGGGACAGGGGGGATCAGATACG. Translated, it gives CSVGGQGGSDT. The full CDR3 sequence reads CSVGGQGGSDTQYF.

This clone was recorded at least ten times. The observed sequence ends 3 residues before the CDR3 terminus, with the missing tail filled in from the germline J gene. The J gene is TRBJ2-7, the V gene TRBV6-1; 8 bases agree with TRBD2. CDR3 length: 13 residues. Germline CDR1 is MNHNS and CDR2 is SASEGT. J was trimmed by 6 bases and V by 4 bases; bases with no gene match: 5. Incomplete CDR3 DNA: TGTGCCAGCAGTGCCCCGGGGGGGGGCGAG. Its translation: CASSAPGGGE. The whole CDR3 is CASSAPGGGEQYF.

This clone was observed many times. The read halts 3 residues ahead of the CDR3 end, with the missing end drawn from the germline J gene. The chain links TRBV4-1 to TRBJ2-5; D gene uncertain. Looked up from germline, CDR1 is MGHRA and CDR2 is YSYEKL. Trimming stripped 7 bases from V and 1 base from J, with 19 bases between. The CDR3 has 16 amino acids. The sequenced CDR3 bases are TGCGCCAGCATGAATCTGATGCAAGGTGCCCAAGAGACC. This gives the protein CASMNLMQGAQET. The entire CDR3 protein reads CASMNLMQGAQETQYF.

This clone was recorded at least ten times. Sequencing ends 3 residues short of the CDR3 end; the germline J gene provides the rest. V is TRBV7-3 and J is TRBJ1-3; D may be TRBD1 (6 bases). The CDR3 extends over 15 amino acids. Trimming took off 5 bases at V and 3 bases at J, with 14 bases between the two ends. Germline CDR1 reads SGHTA; CDR2 reads FQGTGA. CDR3 residues: CASSRLQGLGNTIYF. The sequenced CDR3 bases are TGTGCCAGCAGCCGCCTACAGGGCCTTGGAAACACC.

This clone appeared many times. Sequencing ends 3 residues short of the CDR3 end; the germline J gene provides the rest. This sequence joins TRBV7-6 and TRBJ2-7; possible D gene TRBD2, 7 bases. The CDR3 has 16 amino acids. V lost 5 bases and J 4 bases, leaving 21 bases between the germline ends. In germline, CDR1 is SGHVS, CDR2 FNYEAQ. Here the CDR3 reads CASSPWGGLDLYEQYF. CDR3 bases read: TGTGCCAGCAGCCCGTGGGGGGGCCTAGACCTTTACGAG.

In its sample, this clone was seen many times. Sequencing ends 3 residues short of the CDR3 end; the germline J gene provides the rest. V usage is TRBV19 and J usage is TRBJ2-2; TRBD2 is a possible D gene (6 bases). This CDR3 region has 13 residues. Trimming removed 6 bases at V and 1 base at J, with 6 bases between. Germline V lookup: CDR1 LNHDA, CDR2 SQIVND (reference sequence). The CDR3 bases that were read are TGTGCCAGTAGGGGACTGAACACCGGGGAG. Translated, it gives CASRGLNTGE. The CDR3 as a whole reads CASRGLNTGELFF.

This clone was counted many times. The read finishes 3 residues shy of the CDR3 end, and the germline J gene is used to complete it. The chain links TRBV12-3 or TRBV12-4 to TRBJ1-1, with 7 bases matching TRBD1. Trimming at V came to 3 bases and at J to 1 base, leaving 5 bases not matched to a gene. CDR3 length: 15 residues. CDR3 sequence: CASSFRDRPNTEAFF. CDR3 DNA (partial): TGTGCCAGCAGTTTTCGGGACAGACCGAACACTGAA.

This clone was found many times. The read terminates 3 residues ahead of where the CDR3 ends, so the germline J gene completes it. The rearrangement uses TRBV9 and TRBJ1-2; D ambiguous. The CDR3 has 12 residues. Trimming took 0 bases from V and 6 from J, leaving 6 bases between them. Germline V lookup: CDR1 SGDLS, CDR2 YYNGEE. The CDR3 loop reads CASSVGGDGYTF. The part of the CDR3 DNA that was read is TGTGCCAGCAGCGTAGGCGGGGATGGC. Variable domain in full (rest from reference TRBV9 and TRBJ1-2): DSGVTQTPKHLITATGQRVTLRCSPRSGDLSVYWYQQSLDQGLQFLIQYYNGEERAKGNILERFSAQQFPDLHSELNLSSLELGDSALYFCASSVGGDGYTFGSGTRLTVV.

This clone was counted ten times or more. The read ends 3 residues early relative to the CDR3; the germline J gene fills the gap. The J gene is TRBJ1-5, the V gene TRBV30; D gene uncertain. Trimming pared 4 bases from V and 2 bases from J, leaving 9 bases between. This CDR3 has 13 amino acids. Germline V gene lookup returns CDR1 GTSNPN and CDR2 SVGIG (reference sequence). The CDR3 here is CAWTVEGNQPQHF. CDR3 bases read: TGTGCCTGGACGGTAGAAGGCAATCAGCCC.

This clone was seen repeatedly, ten times or more. The read ends 3 residues before the CDR3 terminus; that terminus is restored from the germline J gene. The rearrangement uses TRBV5-1 and TRBJ2-3; 8 positions match TRBD2. This CDR3 is built from 17 residues. Unmatched junction bases numbered 14, after V lost 3 bases and J lost 5 bases. CDR1 and CDR2 (germline): SGHRS, YFSETQ. The CDR3 sequence is CASSSYSAGGLGDTQYF. The CDR3 DNA, read in part, is TGCGCCAGCAGCTCATACAGTGCGGGGGGCCTAGGAGATACG.

This clone came up many times. Sequencing ends 3 residues short of the CDR3 end; the germline J gene provides the rest. The chain joins TRBV18 to TRBJ1-5; 7 bases are a match to TRBD1. V lost 3 bases and J lost 1; bases outside the gene matches: 18. This CDR3 comprises 20 residues. The germline CDR1 and CDR2 sequences are KGHSH and LQKENI. The part of the CDR3 DNA that was read is TGTGCCAGCTCACCGGGCCGCGTCTTAACAGGGGTCGTAAGCAATCAGCCC. Encoded protein: CASSPGRVLTGVVSNQP. Given in full, the CDR3 is CASSPGRVLTGVVSNQPQHF.

Many counts were recorded for this clone. The chain's CDR3 is CASSTRGAALNEKLFF. Partial CDR3 DNA: TGTGCCAGTAGTACCCGAGGGGCAGCTCTTAATGAAAAA. The chain is built from TRBV19 and TRBJ1-4, with TRBD1 as a possible D gene (5 bases). Read sequence stops 3 residues before the CDR3 end, and the germline J gene provides the missing end. Germline V gene sequence: CDR1 LNHDA, CDR2 SQIVND (reference sequence). The CDR3 is 16 amino acids. V lost 4 bases, J lost 4 bases, and 16 bases lay in between.

This clone came up many times. Read data end 3 residues before the CDR3 end; the end is taken from the germline J gene. The J gene is TRBJ2-7, the V gene TRBV2, with 7 bases lining up with TRBD2. This CDR3 region has 14 residues. Trimming cost V 7 bases and J 6 bases; bases outside gene matches: 12. Per germline, CDR1 SNHLY and CDR2 FYNNEI. The CDR3 loop is CASNEWRENGEQYF. CDR3 DNA, as far as it was read: TGTGCCAGCAATGAGTGGCGGGAGAACGGCGAG.

This clone was seen repeatedly, ten times or more. The read ends 3 residues before the CDR3 terminus; that terminus is restored from the germline J gene. The chain couples TRBV6-2 or TRBV6-3 to TRBJ2-3; 9 bases are shared with TRBD2. With 7 bases clipped from V and 6 bases from J, the junction kept 5 bases outside the gene matches. Looked up from germline, CDR1 is MNHEY and CDR2 is SVGEGT. This CDR3 contains 13 residues. CDR3: CASKASGVDTQYF. CDR3 DNA, as far as it was read: TGTGCCAGCAAGGCTAGCGGGGTCGATACG.